The 8 T cell receptor beta chains listed next were all sequenced from one sample in a study of T cell responses to AZD1222 COVID-19 vaccine. Assay used: immunoSEQ multiplex PCR; TCRdb lists only in-frame clones, some missing. Among 170,000 or so clones listed, roughly 90% were seen once. The source was peripheral blood, collected on day 0 of AZD1222 vaccination. These receptors were taken from an adult in good health.

V gene TRBV19 combines with J gene TRBJ1-2; 12 bases match TRBD1. V gave up 5 bases and J gave up 4 bases; unmatched junction bases: 8. This CDR3 spans 16 amino acids. CDR1 and CDR2 (germline): LNHDA, SQIVND (reference sequence). DNA of the CDR3: TGTGCCAGTAGTTCTGGAGGGACAGGGGGCTTCTATGGCTACACCTTC. It translates to CASSSGGTGGFYGYTF.

The V call is TRBV11-3, the J call TRBJ2-1; D gene ambiguous. V lost 4 bases and J 9 bases, leaving 13 bases between the germline ends. Germline loops: CDR1 SGHNT, CDR2 YENEEA. The CDR3 covers 13 residues. The CDR3 protein is CASSWGELGEQFF. CDR3 DNA sequence: TGTGCCAGCAGCTGGGGTGAGCTAGGTGAGCAGTTCTTC. Variable domain in full (rest from reference TRBV11-3 and TRBJ2-1): EAGVVQSPRYKIIEKKQPVAFWCNPISGHNTLYWYLQNLGQGPELLIRYENEEAVDDSQLPKDRFSAERLKGVDSTLKIQPAELGDSAVYLCASSWGELGEQFFGPGTRLTVL.

The rearrangement joins TRBV4-1 to TRBJ2-1; maybe TRBD2 (6 bases). Germline CDR1 reads MGHRA; CDR2 reads YSYEKL. The CDR3 length is 13 residues. V was clipped by 3 bases and J by 8 bases, with 11 bases between them. As DNA, the CDR3 is TGCGCCAGCAGCCAGCAAACTAGCTATGAGCAGTTCTTC. Its protein is CASSQQTSYEQFF.

The V gene is TRBV2, the J gene TRBJ2-3; D unresolved. There are 14 residues in the CDR3. V was shortened by 2 bases and J by 5 bases, with 11 bases between the two germline ends. Germline lookup yields CDR1 SNHLY and CDR2 FYNNEI. CDR3 sequence reads: CASSENTVGDTQYF. The CDR3 DNA sequence: TGTGCCAGCAGTGAAAACACTGTTGGAGATACGCAGTATTTT.

V is TRBV19 and J is TRBJ2-7; 7 nucleotides match TRBD2. CDR1 is LNHDA, CDR2 SQIVND, per germline (reference sequence). With 6 bases clipped from V and 7 bases from J, the junction kept 6 bases outside the gene matches. The CDR3 has 12 amino acids. The CDR3 region has the DNA TGTGCCAGTAGCCTGTGGGGGGGTGAGCAGTACTTC. Its protein product is CASSLWGGEQYF.

This sequence joins TRBV7-2 and TRBJ2-3; D call uncertain. Germline V gene lookup returns CDR1 SGHTA and CDR2 FQGNSA. This CDR3 region has 13 residues. Trimming took off 7 bases at V and 5 bases at J, with 13 bases between the two ends. This chain's CDR3 is CASTQPSVDTQYF. The CDR3 DNA reads TGTGCCAGCACTCAACCCTCGGTAGATACGCAGTATTTT.

The V and J genes are TRBV7-2 and TRBJ2-7; the match to TRBD2 covers 7 bases. The CDR3 consists of 16 residues. Looked up from germline, CDR1 is SGHTA and CDR2 is FQGNSA. Trimming removed 5 bases from V and 0 bases from J; junction bases left unmatched: 10. CDR3 bases: TGTGCCAGCAGCGCCGACTCTAGCGGCAGCTCCTACGAGCAGTACTTC. Translating gives CASSADSSGSSYEQYF.

This chain uses TRBV18 with TRBJ1-5; TRBD1 might be the D (5 bases). V was shortened by 3 bases and J by 0 bases, with 9 bases between the two germline ends. The germline V gene encodes CDR1 KGHSH and CDR2 LQKENI. The CDR3 is made up of 15 amino acids. In DNA form, the CDR3 reads TGTGCCAGCTCACCTGGGGGGAATAGCAATCAGCCCCAGCATTTT. It translates to CASSPGGNSNQPQHF.